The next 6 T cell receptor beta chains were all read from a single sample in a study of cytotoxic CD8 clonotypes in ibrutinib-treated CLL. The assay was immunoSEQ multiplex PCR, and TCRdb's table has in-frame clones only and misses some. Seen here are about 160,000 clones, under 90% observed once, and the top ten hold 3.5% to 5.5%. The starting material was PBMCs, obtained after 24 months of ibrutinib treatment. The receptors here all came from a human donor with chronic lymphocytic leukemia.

This chain's CDR3 is CASSPASGGAGEQFF. The CDR3 bases are TGTGCCAGCTCACCAGCTAGCGGGGGGGCCGGTGAGCAGTTCTTC. The chain has TRBV18 and TRBJ2-1; 12 nucleotides match TRBD2. The CDR3 consists of 15 residues. Trimming at V came to 2 bases and at J to 9 bases, leaving 5 bases not matched to a gene. In germline, CDR1 is KGHSH, CDR2 LQKENI.

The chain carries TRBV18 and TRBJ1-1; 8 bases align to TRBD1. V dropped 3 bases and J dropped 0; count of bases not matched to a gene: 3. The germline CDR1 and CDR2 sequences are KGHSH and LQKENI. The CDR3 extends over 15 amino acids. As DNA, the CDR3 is TGTGCCAGCTCACCCGCGACAGGGGTGAACACTGAAGCTTTCTTT. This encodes CASSPATGVNTEAFF.

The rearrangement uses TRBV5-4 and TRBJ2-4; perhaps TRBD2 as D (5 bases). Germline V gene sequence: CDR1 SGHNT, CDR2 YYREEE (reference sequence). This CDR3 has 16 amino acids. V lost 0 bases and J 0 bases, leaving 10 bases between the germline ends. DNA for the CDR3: TGTGCCAGCAGCTTGGCCGAGGGCCGAGCCAAAAACATTCAGTACTTC. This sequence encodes CASSLAEGRAKNIQYF.

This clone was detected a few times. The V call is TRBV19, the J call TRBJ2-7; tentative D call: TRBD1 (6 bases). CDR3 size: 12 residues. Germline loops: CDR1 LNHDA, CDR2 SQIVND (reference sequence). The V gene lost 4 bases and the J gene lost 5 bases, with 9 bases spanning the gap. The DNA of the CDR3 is TGTGCCAGTAGTACGTACAGGGACGAGCAGTACTTC. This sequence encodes CASSTYRDEQYF.

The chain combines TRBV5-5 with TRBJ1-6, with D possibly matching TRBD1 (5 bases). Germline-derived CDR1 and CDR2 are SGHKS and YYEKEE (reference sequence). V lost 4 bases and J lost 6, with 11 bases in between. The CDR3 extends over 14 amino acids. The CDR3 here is CASSRGQVNSPLHF. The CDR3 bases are TGTGCCAGCAGCAGGGGCCAAGTTAATTCACCCCTCCACTTT. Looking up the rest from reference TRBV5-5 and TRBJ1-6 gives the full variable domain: DAGVTQSPTHLIKTRGQQVTLRCSPISGHKSVSWYQQVLGQGPQFIFQYYEKEERGRGNFPDRFSARQFPNYSSELNVNALLLGDSALYLCASSRGQVNSPLHFGNGTRLTVT.

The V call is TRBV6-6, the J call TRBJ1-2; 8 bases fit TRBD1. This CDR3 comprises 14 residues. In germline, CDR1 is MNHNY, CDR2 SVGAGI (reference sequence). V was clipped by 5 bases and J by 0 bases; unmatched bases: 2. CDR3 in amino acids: CASSRDRPNYGYTF. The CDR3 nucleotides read TGTGCCAGCAGTAGGGACAGGCCTAACTATGGCTACACCTTC.